A selection of T cell receptor beta chains follows, all from one sample in a study of cytomegalovirus exposure and HLA in healthy donors. Using immunoSEQ multiplex PCR, the repertoire was profiled, and TCRdb retains in-frame clones only, with some absent. This sample has about 110,000 clones; around 80% occur once, and the top ten carry about 3.4%. Sequencing was performed on PBMCs. Every receptor here comes from a woman aged 40 to 55 in good health and CMV-seronegative. Both conserved end residues are trimmed from each CDR3.

TRBJ1-5,TRBV7-2,ASSAGTADQPQH
TRBJ2-3,TRBV5-1,ASARTSGIDTQY
TRBJ1-4,TRBV7-6,ASSVGGGGREKLF
TRBJ1-1,TRBV5-5,ASSLALQGLGGQNTEAF
TRBJ2-4,TRBV28,ASSPLGQGKNIQY
TRBJ2-3,TRBV21-1,ASSRTPGLANSGGQRSTQY
TRBJ2-1,TRBV11-3,ASSLDQRLGGEQF
TRBJ2-1,TRBV27,ASSFDSGDFNEQF
-,TRBV7-2,ASRVAGGRNEQY
TRBJ2-3,TRBV5-4,ASSLDLERRGADTQY
TRBJ2-7,TRBV7-9,SSSSSSYEQY
TRBJ2-1,TRBV16,ASSQYLAGGLGEQF
TRBJ1-2,TRBV5-1,ASSPETGAFYGYT
TRBJ2-7,TRBV25-1,ASSEYSDEVAYEQY
TRBJ1-2,TRBV11-2,ASSLISVFYCYT
TRBJ2-3,TRBV7-2,ASTFGSRTSRTDTQY
TRBJ2-7,TRBV19,ASQSGLAGGLRDEQY
TRBJ1-2,TRBV25-1,ASSGDYGYT
TRBJ2-3,TRBV5-6,ASSFLAGASDTQY
TRBJ1-1,TRBV21-1,ASSLWDRGPPNTEAF
TRBJ1-1,TRBV6-5,ASSGQGARVTEAF
TRBJ2-1,TRBV18,ASSPSGTTYNEQF
TRBJ1-2,TRBV18,ASSPQTDTSYGYT
TRBJ2-3,TRBV30,AWSVPGGTDTQY
TRBJ2-7,TRBV5-6,ASSFRGGALGEQY
TRBJ2-7,TRBV7-2,ASIPSAGGYEQY
TRBJ2-2,TRBV6-1,ASSEVGGDTGELF